This TCR beta chain stems from a study of blood T cell repertoires in COVID-19. This clone has just one count. Trimming cost V 6 bases and J 3 bases, with 14 bases left between them. CDR1 is MNHEY, CDR2 SVGEGT, per germline. The CDR3 has 14 amino acids. Only in-frame clones appear in the TCRdb table, and some are missing; sequencing was by immunoSEQ multiplex PCR. Seen here are 250,000 to 350,000 clones, around 90% observed once, and the top ten hold approximately 1.2%. The source is a woman aged 30 to 39 who had recovered from COVID-19. The chain couples TRBV6-2 or TRBV6-3 to TRBJ1-1, with TRBD1 as a possible D gene (5 bases). Sequencing was done on a sample of PBMCs or T cells enriched from blood (not recorded which). The CDR3 here is CASSSDRWDTEAFF. CDR3 in DNA: TGTGCCAGCAGCTCCGACAGATGGGACACTGAAGCTTTCTTT.